The present T cell receptor (beta chain) was sequenced within a study of blood T cell repertoires in COVID-19. Overall study: Acute and convalescent COVID-19 specimens originated in the United States, Italy and Spain. Sources were T cells, B-cell-depleted T cells, or PBMCs; the material itself was cDNA or gDNA.

Per the germline V gene, CDR1 is LNHDA and CDR2 is SQIVND (reference sequence). The V and J ends lost 4 bases and 7 bases, in that order; junction bases with no gene match: 3. This CDR3 has 14 residues. In the original workflow: The authors estimated nucleated cell counts from reference gene primer amplification. This table comes from immunoSEQ multiplex PCR, and its TCRdb copy is limited to in-frame clones, with some not included. V and J calls and clone size are those listed in that table; D and trimming were worked out from the DNA. Altogether 200,000 to 250,000 clones are present, almost 90% being singletons, with the ten largest covering roughly 2.6%.

Sequencing was carried out using peripheral blood. This sequence was found in a woman aged 55-70 years with acute or convalescent COVID-19. The chain uses TRBV19 and TRBJ2-4, with 11 bases lining up with TRBD1. CDR3 residues: CASSRGQGGNIQYF. CDR3 in DNA: TGTGCCAGTAGTAGGGGACAGGGGGGCAACATTCAGTACTTC.